The 20 T cell receptor beta chains given below trace back to one sample, sequenced in a study of T-cell memory formation after mild COVID-19. MiXCR was run by TCRdb on the 5' RACE reads, yielding one entry per CDR3 protein. Of some 340,000 distinct CDR3 sequences in the sample, 10% to 15% were seen once. The sequenced sample consisted of PBMCs or a T cell subset sorted from them (not recorded which). Receptors were obtained from a young man who had mild COVID-19 (a few samples of this study predate the infection). Cell type and time point are not known.

This clonotype was picked up many times. The rearrangement uses TRBV7-2 and TRBJ1-1, with D unresolved. Trimming took off 2 bases at V and 5 bases at J, with 15 bases between the two ends. CDR3 length: 15 amino acids. From germline, CDR1 is SGHTA and CDR2 FQGNSA. In DNA, the CDR3 is TGTGCCAGCAGCTTAACGGCCCACCCCAAGACTGAAGCTTTCTTT. This sequence encodes CASSLTAHPKTEAFF.

This chain joins TRBV20-1 and TRBJ1-1, with a possible D match to TRBD1 (5 bases). This CDR3 spans 13 amino acids. CDR1 is DFQATT, CDR2 SNEGSKA, per germline (reference sequence). V shed 6 bases and J shed 6 bases, with 17 bases lying between them. The CDR3 sequence: CSAWTFPKAEAFF. CDR3 nucleotides: TGCAGTGCCTGGACATTCCCGAAGGCTGAAGCTTTCTTT.

This clonotype has just a few counts. The chain couples TRBV11-2 to TRBJ2-3; the D gene could be TRBD1 or TRBD2 (6 bases each). V was pared by 7 bases and J by 2 bases, with 19 bases between. Germline loops: CDR1 SGHAT, CDR2 FQNNGV. The CDR3 has 16 amino acids. CDR3 sequence: CASTPNPGAPTDTQYF. The CDR3 nucleotides are TGTGCCAGCACCCCAAACCCGGGGGCGCCCACAGATACGCAGTATTTT.

Ten or more counts support this clonotype. V usage is TRBV7-2 and J usage is TRBJ2-2; the D call may be TRBD1 or TRBD2 (5 bases each). This CDR3 is built from 13 residues. Trimming pared 2 bases from V and 6 bases from J, leaving 7 bases between. Germline CDR1 SGHTA, CDR2 FQGNSA. DNA for the CDR3: TGTGCCAGCAGCTTATGGGACCCCGGGGAGCTGTTTTTT. Translation: CASSLWDPGELFF. Drawing the rest from reference TRBV7-2 and TRBJ2-2, the complete variable domain is GAGVSQSPSNKVTEKGKDVELRCDPISGHTALYWYRQSLGQGLEFLIYFQGNSAPDKSGLPSDRFSAERTGGSVSTLTIQRTQQEDSAVYLCASSLWDPGELFFGEGSRLTVL.

This clonotype was seen more than once but under ten times. The chain has TRBV7-2 and TRBJ1-5, with unresolved D. This CDR3 contains 15 residues. Germline CDR1 is SGHTA and CDR2 is FQGNSA. V lost 2 bases, J lost 0 bases, and 8 bases lay in between. The CDR3: CASSLTGHSNQPQHF. CDR3 nucleotide sequence: TGTGCCAGCAGCTTAACTGGGCATAGCAATCAGCCCCAGCATTTT. The variable domain in full, completed from reference TRBV7-2 and TRBJ1-5, reads GAGVSQSPSNKVTEKGKDVELRCDPISGHTALYWYRQSLGQGLEFLIYFQGNSAPDKSGLPSDRFSAERTGGSVSTLTIQRTQQEDSAVYLCASSLTGHSNQPQHFGDGTRLSIL.

This chain links TRBV5-5 with TRBJ1-4; 10 positions match TRBD1. The J segment lost 2 bases and the V segment lost 3 bases, leaving 4 bases of the junction unmatched. This CDR3 contains 16 residues. CDR1 and CDR2 (germline): SGHKS, YYEKEE (reference sequence). The CDR3 DNA sequence: TGTGCCAGCAGCTGGGACAGGGGAAGGACTAATGAAAAACTGTTTTTT. Protein product: CASSWDRGRTNEKLFF.

This clonotype was observed a few times. V usage is TRBV6-5 and J usage is TRBJ1-4; the match to TRBD1 covers 8 bases. Germline CDR1 MNHEY, CDR2 SVGAGI. J gave up 6 bases and V 4 bases, and 4 bases lay outside the gene matches. CDR3 size: 14 residues. The CDR3 DNA follows: TGTGCCAGCAGTTCAGGGGGCTTGGATGAAAAACTGTTTTTT. Amino acid sequence: CASSSGGLDEKLFF.

Only a few counts were recorded for this clonotype. This chain connects TRBV7-2 to TRBJ2-3; 8 bases agree with TRBD2. The V and J ends lost 7 bases and 3 bases, in that order; junction bases with no gene match: 6. The CDR3 loop spans 14 amino acids. Germline lookup yields CDR1 SGHTA and CDR2 FQGNSA. CDR3 in DNA: TGTGCCAGCACCGGGGGGGGGCCGACAGATACGCAGTATTTT. This sequence encodes CASTGGGPTDTQYF. The full variable domain, in which reference TRBV7-2 and TRBJ2-3 provide the parts outside the CDR3, is GAGVSQSPSNKVTEKGKDVELRCDPISGHTALYWYRQSLGQGLEFLIYFQGNSAPDKSGLPSDRFSAERTGGSVSTLTIQRTQQEDSAVYLCASTGGGPTDTQYFGPGTRLTVL.

This clonotype was observed a few times. The rearrangement uses TRBV14 and TRBJ2-4; 8 bases map to TRBD1. Germline V gene data show CDR1 as SGHDN and CDR2 as FVKESK. The V gene end was trimmed by 2 bases and the J gene end by 9 bases; junction bases not matched to a gene: 6. The CDR3 has 14 amino acids. The CDR3 sequence: CASSQLDRVGIQYF. For the CDR3, the DNA is TGTGCCAGCAGCCAATTGGACAGGGTTGGCATTCAGTACTTC.

This clonotype showed up just a few times. The chain employs TRBV25-1 and TRBJ1-1; possible D gene TRBD1, 6 bases. V was clipped by 1 base and J by 6 bases, with 15 bases between them. This CDR3 is built from 15 residues. The V gene's germline CDR1 is MGHDK and CDR2 SYGVNS. As DNA, the CDR3 is TGTGCCAGCAGTGAATTCGGACAGCACGACCCTGAAGCTTTCTTT. This gives the protein CASSEFGQHDPEAFF.

The J gene is TRBJ2-3, the V gene TRBV6-2 or TRBV6-3, with 9 bases aligning to TRBD1. The CDR3 is 16 residues long. With V trimmed by 7 bases and J by 3 bases, 11 bases remained unmatched. CDR1 and CDR2 from the germline V gene are MNHEY and SVGEGT. CDR3 in amino acids: CASTPRGQGRTDTQYF. The CDR3 nucleotides read TGTGCCAGCACGCCTCGAGGACAGGGGAGGACAGATACGCAGTATTTT.

The table lists this clonotype with many counts. This rearrangement joins TRBV12-3 or TRBV12-4 to TRBJ1-1; 10 nucleotides line up with TRBD1. J lost 5 bases, V lost 6 bases, and 3 bases had no gene match. CDR3 length: 13 amino acids. The CDR3 nucleotides read TGTGCCAGCAGCCGGGGACAGGGGACTGAAGCTTTCTTT. Its protein is CASSRGQGTEAFF.

This clonotype came up many times. The V gene is TRBV12-3 or TRBV12-4, the J gene TRBJ2-4; unclear D gene. The CDR3 is 16 amino acids. Trimming left V 5 bases short and J 2 bases short, with 16 bases between. CDR3 residues: CASSPIPLTTKNIQYF. DNA for the CDR3: TGTGCCAGCAGTCCCATACCCCTGACAACCAAAAACATTCAGTACTTC.

The V call is TRBV4-3, the J call TRBJ2-2; 7 bases are shared with TRBD1. After removal of 1 base from V and 3 bases from J, the junction contained 8 bases not matched to a gene. Germline-derived CDR1 and CDR2 are LGHNA and YSLEER. The CDR3 runs 17 residues. CDR3 nucleotides: TGCGCCAGCAGCCAAGGCACAGGGGCCTCGGACACCGGGGAGCTGTTTTTT. Translating it yields CASSQGTGASDTGELFF.

This chain joins TRBV5-4 and TRBJ2-2, with D perhaps being TRBD1 or TRBD2 (6 bases each). The V and J ends lost 4 bases and 5 bases respectively, with 15 bases between them. Germline-derived CDR1 and CDR2 are SGHNT and YYREEE (reference sequence). The CDR3 length is 15 residues. Here the CDR3 reads CASSHREGGTGELFF. CDR3 in DNA: TGTGCCAGCAGCCACCGAGAGGGGGGAACCGGGGAGCTGTTTTTT.

This clonotype was counted between two and nine times. The chain recombines TRBV20-1 with TRBJ2-1; D is unresolved. The CDR3 is 11 amino acids. Trimming cost V 0 bases and J 7 bases, with 4 bases left between them. Per germline, CDR1 DFQATT and CDR2 SNEGSKA (reference sequence). As DNA, the CDR3 is TGCAGTGCTAGAGATTGGAATGAGCAGTTCTTC. This encodes CSARDWNEQFF.

The V gene is TRBV7-2, the J gene TRBJ2-5; 7 bases match TRBD2. The CDR3 covers 14 residues. Per the germline V gene, CDR1 is SGHTA and CDR2 is FQGNSA. Germline trimming cut 7 bases from V and 3 bases from J; bases unmatched to any gene: 8. As DNA, the CDR3 is TGTGCCAGCAATCCCGGGACTACGGAAGAGACCCAGTACTTC. Translation gives CASNPGTTEETQYF.

This clonotype was found a few times. In DNA, the CDR3 is TGCGCCAGCAGCTTGGCCGTCAAGCCACTAGCGGGGGGGACGGATACGCAGTATTTT. It specifies CASSLAVKPLAGGTDTQYF. The V and J genes are TRBV5-1 and TRBJ2-3; 13 bases fit TRBD2. The CDR3 has 19 amino acids. V shed 0 bases, J shed 6 bases, and the junction held 13 bases outside the gene matches. Germline V gives CDR1 SGHRS, CDR2 YFSETQ.

The chain uses TRBV28 and TRBJ2-5; D may match TRBD1 or TRBD2 (5 bases each). There are 14 residues in the CDR3. Trimming removed 4 bases from V and 3 bases from J, with 12 bases in between. The V gene's germline CDR1 is MDHEN and CDR2 SYDVKM. For the CDR3, the DNA is TGTGCCAGCAGTTCTGGGACGGCAAAAGAGACCCAGTACTTC. This translates into CASSSGTAKETQYF.

The chain has TRBV4-1 and TRBJ1-1; 8 bases are a match to TRBD1. This CDR3 is built from 15 residues. V lost 4 bases and J lost 1; bases outside the gene matches: 5. The germline gives CDR1 MGHRA, CDR2 YSYEKL. In nucleotides, the CDR3 is TGCGCCAGCAGCCTTTCACAGGGGGAGAACACTGAAGCTTTCTTT. It translates to CASSLSQGENTEAFF.